The entry below gives a single TCR beta chain sequence along with its context. The sample comes from a study of blood T cell repertoires in COVID-19. Overall study: Italy, Spain and the United States were the sources of the convalescent and acute COVID-19 samples. Nucleic acid was either cDNA or gDNA, and it came from T cells, B-cell-depleted T cells, or PBMCs.

Authors' processing steps: From reference gene primer amplification, estimates of nucleated cell counts were derived. Produced via immunoSEQ multiplex PCR; TCRdb's table is partial and in-frame only. V and J calls and clone size follow that table, whereas D and trimming were derived from the DNA. The table lists 90,000 to 120,000 clones, about 83% of them singletons. With V trimmed by 2 bases and J by 7 bases, 9 bases remained unmatched. Germline V lookup: CDR1 MNHNS, CDR2 SASEGT. The length of the CDR3 is 18 residues. The V gene is TRBV6-1, the J gene TRBJ2-1, with 15 bases fitting TRBD2. Sequencing used peripheral blood. The clonotype comes from a woman in her 70s with acute or convalescent COVID-19. The CDR3 region is CASSEHFGTSGRLNEQFF. The CDR3 DNA reads TGTGCCAGCAGTGAACATTTCGGGACTAGCGGGAGGCTAAATGAGCAGTTCTTC.